The next 31 T cell receptor beta chains were all read from a single sample in a study of shared T cell receptors in the human thymus. Using immunoSEQ multiplex PCR, the repertoire was profiled, and TCRdb retains in-frame clones only, with some absent. The sample yields 500,000 to 850,000 clones, around 87% seen once. These same data were also listed under a study on human thymus T cells.

Sequenced input: thymocytes. These receptors all come from a boy younger than two with a congenital heart defect.

The gene calls are TRBV12-5 and TRBJ1-5, with 7 bases that match TRBD1. The CDR3 runs to 12 residues. Germline values: CDR1 LGHNT, CDR2 FRNRAP. V lost 4 bases to trimming and J lost 6 bases; unmatched junction nucleotides: 0. CDR3 residues: CASGYRGQPQHF. The CDR3 region has the DNA TGTGCTAGTGGTTACAGGGGTCAGCCCCAGCATTTT.

This chain connects TRBV14 to TRBJ1-2; TRBD1 is a possible D gene (5 bases). Trimming removed 0 bases from V and 2 bases from J, with 10 bases in between. Germline CDR1 reads SGHDN; CDR2 reads FVKESK. This CDR3 region has 15 residues. The CDR3, as DNA: TGTGCCAGCAGCCAAGAGGAAGGGGCGAACTATGGCTACACCTTC. Translating gives CASSQEEGANYGYTF.

The rearrangement joins TRBV15 to TRBJ1-4; 11 bases fit TRBD1. The CDR3 runs to 19 residues. Germline V gives CDR1 LNHNV, CDR2 YYDKDF (reference sequence). Trimming at V came to 3 bases and at J to 10 bases, leaving 19 bases not matched to a gene. CDR3 loop: CATSRGTGRGQGGYVKLFF. CDR3 nucleotide sequence: TGTGCCACCAGCAGGGGAACAGGCCGGGGACAGGGGGGGTACGTAAAACTGTTTTTT.

The chain is built from TRBV28 and TRBJ1-6, with 9 nucleotides matching TRBD1. From germline, CDR1 is MDHEN and CDR2 SYDVKM. V was clipped by 8 bases and J by 4 bases; unmatched bases: 6. The CDR3 loop spans 15 amino acids. Here the CDR3 reads CASGGTGNYNSPLHF. The CDR3 bases are TGTGCCAGCGGAGGGACAGGGAATTATAATTCACCCCTCCACTTT.

V and J are TRBV5-6 and TRBJ2-1, with TRBD1 as a possible D gene (8 bases). The CDR3 extends over 19 amino acids. Germline values: CDR1 SGHDT, CDR2 YYEEEE. V lost 6 bases, J lost 5 bases, and 30 bases lay in between. The CDR3 reads CASTMGGRTGSSLDNEQFF. In nucleotides, the CDR3 is TGTGCCAGCACCATGGGAGGGAGGACAGGGTCGTCCCTGGACAATGAGCAGTTCTTC.

The rearrangement joins TRBV7-9 to TRBJ2-7, with TRBD1 matching 11 bases. From germline, CDR1 is SEHNR and CDR2 FQNEAQ (reference sequence). The CDR3 has 19 residues. J lost 3 bases, V lost 5 bases, and 18 bases had no gene match. This chain's CDR3 is CASSPKGTGGPGRDYEQYF. In nucleotides, the CDR3 is TGTGCCAGCAGCCCAAAAGGGACAGGGGGACCCGGGCGGGACTACGAGCAGTACTTC.

This chain connects TRBV29-1 to TRBJ2-1, with D possibly being TRBD2 (6 bases). Germline lookup yields CDR1 SQVTM and CDR2 ANQGSEA. The V gene lost 4 bases and the J gene lost 3 bases, with 16 bases spanning the gap. CDR3 length equals 15 residues. The CDR3 DNA follows: TGCAGCGTTGTATCACCCACCGGGGGCTACAATGAGCAGTTCTTC. It yields the protein CSVVSPTGGYNEQFF.

The V call is TRBV10-3, the J call TRBJ1-3; D is undetermined. The CDR3 length is 14 residues. Between the trimmed V and J ends, which lost 6 bases and 0 bases, there was a span of 9 bases. The germline V gene has CDR1 ENHRY and CDR2 SYGVKD. The CDR3 nucleotides are TGTGCCATCAGCGATCACAACTCTGGAAACACCATATATTTT. Translated: CAISDHNSGNTIYF.

The V and J genes are TRBV5-4 and TRBJ2-2; 9 bases are a match to TRBD2. Germline-derived CDR1 and CDR2 are SGHNT and YYREEE (reference sequence). This CDR3 comprises 17 residues. The V gene end was trimmed by 2 bases and the J gene end by 1 base; junction bases not matched to a gene: 6. CDR3 in amino acids: CASSLVAGVRNTGELFF. CDR3 in DNA: TGTGCCAGCAGCTTAGTAGCGGGAGTACGGAACACCGGGGAGCTGTTTTTT. Filled out from reference TRBV5-4 and TRBJ2-2, the complete variable domain reads ETGVTQSPTHLIKTRGQQVTLRCSSQSGHNTVSWYQQALGQGPQFIFQYYREEENGRGNFPPRFSGLQFPNYSSELNVNALELDDSALYLCASSLVAGVRNTGELFFGEGSRLTVL.

V and J are TRBV30 and TRBJ1-2; D may be TRBD1 (5 bases). The CDR3 totals 13 residues. Germline CDR1 reads GTSNPN; CDR2 reads SVGIG (reference sequence). Trimming stripped 1 base from V and 8 bases from J, with 14 bases between. This chain's CDR3 is CAWSGQSERGYTF. The CDR3 DNA reads TGTGCCTGGAGTGGACAGTCAGAGAGGGGCTACACCTTC.

This clone was found once. V usage is TRBV7-2 and J usage is TRBJ2-2; TRBD2 is a possible D gene (6 bases). The ends were cut back, 5 bases at V and 4 bases at J, with 14 bases in the middle. Looked up from germline, CDR1 is SGHTA and CDR2 is FQGNSA. The CDR3 covers 15 residues. The CDR3 protein is CASSPPKAGTGELFF. The DNA of the CDR3 is TGTGCCAGCAGCCCCCCCAAAGCGGGCACCGGGGAGCTGTTTTTT.

J is TRBJ2-7 and V is TRBV27; 7 positions agree with TRBD1. After removal of 3 bases from V and 6 bases from J, the junction contained 2 bases not matched to a gene. Germline lookup yields CDR1 MNHEY and CDR2 SMNVEV (reference sequence). The CDR3 runs 12 residues. The CDR3 sequence is CASSFTGAEQYF. In DNA, the CDR3 is TGTGCCAGCAGTTTTACAGGGGCCGAGCAGTACTTC.

This chain uses TRBV15 with TRBJ2-1; no clear D. The CDR3 is 11 residues long. V lost 5 bases and J lost 5, with 4 bases in between. Germline assignment: CDR1 LNHNV and CDR2 YYDKDF (reference sequence). The DNA for the CDR3 is TGTGCCACCAGCCTAGACAATGAGCAGTTCTTC. It specifies CATSLDNEQFF.

This chain connects TRBV14 to TRBJ2-1, with 7 nucleotides matching TRBD2. The germline gives CDR1 SGHDN, CDR2 FVKESK. This CDR3 region has 18 residues. V shed 3 bases and J 6 bases; nucleotides not matched to a gene: 17. CDR3 protein: CASSHPTHRFSGPNEQFF. The CDR3, as DNA: TGTGCCAGCAGCCACCCAACCCATCGGTTTAGCGGGCCCAATGAGCAGTTCTTC.

The chain joins TRBV6-1 to TRBJ1-3; tentative D call: TRBD1 (5 bases). This CDR3 spans 15 amino acids. V lost 1 base to trimming and J lost 2 bases, with 9 bases between them. The V gene's germline CDR1 is MNHNS and CDR2 SASEGT. The CDR3 is CASSEGQFTGNTIYF. The CDR3 DNA reads as TGTGCCAGCAGTGAAGGACAGTTTACTGGAAACACCATATATTTT.

CDR3: CASSQDYLGGVPYNSPLHF. Here the CDR3 DNA reads TGCGCCAGCAGCCAAGATTATCTCGGGGGGGTCCCCTATAATTCACCCCTCCACTTT. This rearrangement joins TRBV4-3 to TRBJ1-6; D might be TRBD1 (5 bases). This CDR3 has 19 amino acids. Trimming pared 0 bases from V and 2 bases from J, leaving 17 bases between. The V gene's germline CDR1 is LGHNA and CDR2 YSLEER.

The J gene is TRBJ2-1, the V gene TRBV28; 12 bases agree with TRBD2. V dropped 2 bases and J dropped 8; count of bases not matched to a gene: 4. The CDR3 contains 15 residues. In germline, CDR1 is MDHEN, CDR2 SYDVKM. DNA for the CDR3: TGTGCCAGCAGTTTACTAGCGGGAGGGTACGATGAGCAGTTCTTC. It translates to CASSLLAGGYDEQFF.

This clone was seen a handful of times. The J gene is TRBJ1-3, the V gene TRBV6-5, with D possibly TRBD1 on 5 matching bases. V was cut by 4 bases and J by 2 bases, with 9 bases left in between. CDR3 size: 14 residues. Germline CDR1 is MNHEY and CDR2 is SVGAGI. The CDR3 sequence is CASSFAGPGNTIYF. The DNA of the CDR3 is TGTGCCAGCAGTTTCGCAGGGCCTGGAAACACCATATATTTT.

This clone has just one count. The chain carries TRBV29-1 and TRBJ2-1, with 8 nucleotides matching TRBD2. Unmatched junction bases numbered 6, after V lost 1 base and J lost 4 bases. CDR3 length equals 15 residues. Germline V gene lookup returns CDR1 SQVTM and CDR2 ANQGSEA. CDR3 sequence reads: CSVEGWREEYNEQFF. CDR3 nucleotide sequence: TGCAGCGTTGAAGGCTGGCGGGAGGAGTACAATGAGCAGTTCTTC.

J is TRBJ1-2 and V is TRBV4-1, with D possibly matching TRBD1 (6 bases). Germline values: CDR1 MGHRA, CDR2 YSYEKL. Trimming removed 0 bases from V and 0 bases from J, with 17 bases in between. There are 18 residues in the CDR3. CDR3 sequence: CASSQDQTGTLANYGYTF. The DNA for the CDR3 is TGCGCCAGCAGCCAAGATCAAACCGGGACACTCGCTAACTATGGCTACACCTTC.

The chain combines TRBV28 with TRBJ2-7, with 11 bases fitting TRBD2. This CDR3 is built from 15 residues. Per germline, CDR1 MDHEN and CDR2 SYDVKM. The junction had 4 bases not matched to a gene; V was cut back by 4 bases and J by 2 bases. The CDR3 DNA reads TGTGCCAGCAGTTCCCCTAGCGGGGGGACCTACGAGCAGTACTTC. Amino acids: CASSSPSGGTYEQYF.

This clone was picked up a small number of times. The chain links TRBV4-1 to TRBJ1-6; 8 nucleotides agree with TRBD1. V lost 0 bases to trimming and J lost 10 bases; unmatched junction nucleotides: 11. The CDR3 loop spans 17 amino acids. Germline V gene lookup returns CDR1 MGHRA and CDR2 YSYEKL. CDR3 coding DNA: TGCGCCAGCAGCCAAGATCCCCGACGACAGGGGCGGTCACCCCTCCACTTT. Protein sequence: CASSQDPRRQGRSPLHF.

This clone has only one observation. CDR3 in amino acids: CASSSPYPRGRNGYTF. The CDR3, as DNA: TGTGCCAGCAGTTCACCCTACCCCAGGGGGCGGAATGGCTACACCTTC. The chain has TRBV28 and TRBJ1-2; TRBD1 aligns across 8 bases. Germline loops: CDR1 MDHEN, CDR2 SYDVKM. The CDR3 loop spans 16 amino acids. The trim removed 4 bases at V and 6 bases at J, leaving 13 bases unmatched.

This clone was detected only a few times. The chain uses TRBV18 and TRBJ1-6; D is ambiguous. Germline CDR1 KGHSH, CDR2 LQKENI. V gave up 3 bases and J gave up 9 bases, with 12 bases separating them. The CDR3 is 14 residues long. This CDR3 is CASSPTREGSPLHF. CDR3 coding DNA: TGTGCCAGCTCACCCACCCGGGAGGGTTCACCCCTCCACTTT.

This chain links TRBV7-2 with TRBJ2-7, with D maybe TRBD1 (6 bases). Per germline, CDR1 SGHTA and CDR2 FQGNSA. This CDR3 is built from 14 residues. Trimming pared 5 bases from V and 4 bases from J, leaving 15 bases between. The CDR3 protein is CASSMPGHLYEQYF. CDR3 nucleotide sequence: TGTGCCAGCAGCATGCCGGGACACCTTTACGAGCAGTACTTC.

The chain links TRBV7-9 to TRBJ2-6; D is perhaps TRBD1 (6 bases). CDR3 length equals 14 residues. CDR1 and CDR2 from the germline V gene are SEHNR and FQNEAQ (reference sequence). V dropped 8 bases and J dropped 2 bases, with 10 bases sitting between them. CDR3 in amino acids: CASQEGAGANVLTF. The CDR3 region has the DNA TGTGCCAGCCAAGAGGGGGCTGGGGCCAACGTCCTGACTTTC. Full variable domain (outside the CDR3, taken from reference TRBV7-9 and TRBJ2-6): DTGVSQNPRHKITKRGQNVTFRCDPISEHNRLYWYRQTLGQGPEFLTYFQNEAQLEKSRLLSDRFSAERPKGSFSTLEIQRTEQGDSAMYLCASQEGAGANVLTFGAGSRLTVL.

The chain couples TRBV10-3 to TRBJ1-5, with D unresolved. The germline V and J ends were trimmed by 2 bases and 5 bases, with 16 bases remaining between them. Germline CDR1 and CDR2: ENHRY and SYGVKD. The CDR3 runs 16 residues. As DNA, the CDR3 is TGTGCCATCAGTGAGGGGAACAACCTGGAGGATCAGCCCCAGCATTTT. Its protein product is CAISEGNNLEDQPQHF.

The rearrangement uses TRBV10-2 and TRBJ2-1; unclear D gene. From germline, CDR1 is WSHSY and CDR2 SAAADI. The CDR3 runs 15 residues. Deletions cut 0 bases from V and 4 bases from J, with 10 bases between. CDR3 protein: CASSESTSVYNEQFF. In DNA, the CDR3 is TGCGCCAGCAGTGAGTCTACGAGCGTATACAATGAGCAGTTCTTC.

The chain couples TRBV11-3 to TRBJ1-6; D is unresolved. Germline V lookup: CDR1 SGHNT, CDR2 YENEEA. This CDR3 is built from 13 residues. V shed 2 bases and J shed 13 bases, with 12 bases lying between them. The CDR3 coding sequence is TGTGCCAGCAGCTTATTTTTAGACTCCCCCCTCCACTTT. The encoded protein is CASSLFLDSPLHF.

The chain combines TRBV2 with TRBJ1-5; D uncertain. V was shortened by 7 bases and J by 0 bases, with 4 bases between the two germline ends. The length of the CDR3 is 12 residues. Germline CDR1 and CDR2: SNHLY and FYNNEI. Here the CDR3 reads CASNSSNQPQHF. The CDR3, as DNA: TGTGCCAGCAACAGTAGCAATCAGCCCCAGCATTTT.

This clone was seen a handful of times. This sequence joins TRBV14 and TRBJ1-4; D might be TRBD1 (5 bases). The CDR3 length is 17 residues. Germline V gene lookup returns CDR1 SGHDN and CDR2 FVKESK. Trimming pared 4 bases from V and 6 bases from J, leaving 21 bases between. The CDR3 DNA is TGTGCCAGCAGCCTCAATCCGGCGGGGGAGGGTGATGAAAAACTGTTTTTT. Translation gives CASSLNPAGEGDEKLFF.